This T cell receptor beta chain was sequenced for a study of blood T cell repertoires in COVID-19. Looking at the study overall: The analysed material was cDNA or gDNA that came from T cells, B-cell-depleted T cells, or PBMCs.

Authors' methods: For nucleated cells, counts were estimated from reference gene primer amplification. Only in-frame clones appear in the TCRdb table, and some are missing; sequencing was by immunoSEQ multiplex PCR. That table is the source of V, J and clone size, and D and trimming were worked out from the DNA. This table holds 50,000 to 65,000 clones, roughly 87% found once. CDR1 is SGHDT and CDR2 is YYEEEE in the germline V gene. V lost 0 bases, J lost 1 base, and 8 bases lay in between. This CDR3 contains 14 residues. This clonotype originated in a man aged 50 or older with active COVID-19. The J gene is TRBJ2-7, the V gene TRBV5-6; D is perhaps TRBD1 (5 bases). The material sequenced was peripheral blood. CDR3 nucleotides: TGTGCCAGCAGCTTGGTTCAGGGTTCCTACGAGCAGTACTTC. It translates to CASSLVQGSYEQYF.